This T cell receptor (beta chain) is drawn from a study of Tregs in tolerant kidney transplant recipients. With 5 bases clipped from V and 5 bases from J, the junction kept 9 bases outside the gene matches. The CDR3 sequence is 15 residues long. The germline CDR1 and CDR2 sequences are SGHNT and YYREEE (reference sequence). The data were produced by immunoSEQ multiplex PCR, yet TCRdb's version contains in-frame clones alone and is incomplete. In the table there are roughly 70,000 clones, 84% of which are singletons. Sequenced material: CD4+ T cells from blood. The chain has TRBV5-4 and TRBJ1-2; 10 nucleotides agree with TRBD1. This sequence was found in a human donor in good health. This CDR3 reads CASSKPGQGSYGYTF. CDR3 nucleotides: TGTGCCAGCAGTAAACCGGGACAGGGGTCGTATGGCTACACCTTC.